A single sample gave rise to the 2 T cell receptor beta chains below, sequenced in a study of vaccination effects on CD4 cells after COVID-19. Here immunoSEQ multiplex PCR was the method, and the copy in TCRdb shows in-frame clones only, minus some. The sample comprises approximately 78,000 clones, 70% to 90% of which are singletons, and approximately 1.2% rests with the top ten. In the ViraFEST assay, antigen-specific CD4+ clonotypes were identified by expansion after peptide-pool stimulation. Isolating CD4+ T cells followed 9 to 11 days of culture. Two doses of BNT162b2 or mRNA-1273 vaccine were administered to participants. What these receptors recognize is not known. The sequences come from CD4+ T cells from PBMCs cultured with HCoV-229E spike peptides, collected after COVID-19 vaccination. The receptors here all came from a human donor who received a COVID-19 vaccine.

The chain links TRBV12-3 or TRBV12-4 to TRBJ1-1; D is unclear. The V and J ends lost 1 base and 5 bases respectively, with 8 bases between them. The CDR3 length is 13 residues. CDR3 protein: CASSLDAQTEAFF. CDR3 coding DNA: TGTGCCAGCAGTTTAGACGCACAGACTGAAGCTTTCTTT.

V usage is TRBV10-1 and J usage is TRBJ2-2; D gene ambiguous. The germline V and J ends were trimmed by 6 bases and 3 bases, with 5 bases remaining between them. CDR1 is WNHNN and CDR2 is SYGVQD in the germline V gene (reference sequence). This CDR3 has 12 amino acids. The CDR3 nucleotides read TGCGCCAGCAGCGAGGACACCGGGGAGCTGTTTTTT. It yields the protein CASSEDTGELFF.